This TCR beta chain was sequenced in a study of cytomegalovirus exposure and HLA in healthy donors. Germline CDR1 is MGHRA and CDR2 is YSYEKL. The CDR3 consists of 15 residues. Trimming left V 0 bases short and J 4 bases short, with 10 bases between. This clone came up a few times. What it recognizes is unknown. The PCR ran on 60 Vbeta and 13 Jbeta primers. TCRdb's table, derived via immunoSEQ multiplex PCR, lists solely in-frame clones and lacks some. The sample lists under 130,000 clones; 55% to 65% were seen once. Study results and limitations: The study flagged some 180 TCR beta chains as cytomegalovirus-associated.

The chain joins TRBV4-1 to TRBJ1-3, with D perhaps TRBD1 (5 bases). Specimen: PBMCs. This sequence was found in a man aged 25-40 years in good health and CMV-seropositive. In nucleotides, the CDR3 is TGCGCCAGCAGCCAAGATCCAGGGATAGGAAACACCATATATTTT. Translating it yields CASSQDPGIGNTIYF.